This TCR beta chain was sequenced in a study of technical replicates of blood from a few donors. Here immunoSEQ multiplex PCR was the method, and the copy in TCRdb shows in-frame clones only, minus some. The data contain 76,000 or so clones, about 91% of them singletons. Germline values: CDR1 LNHDA, CDR2 SQIVND (reference sequence). V lost 7 bases and J 2 bases, leaving 19 bases between the germline ends. This CDR3 region has 16 residues. This chain links TRBV19 with TRBJ2-3, with D tentatively TRBD2 (6 bases). The sample comprised T cells isolated from PBMCs. The TCR sequence derives from a human donor in good health. The CDR3 reads CASKMRAGGNTDTQYF. The DNA of the CDR3 is TGTGCCAGTAAAATGAGGGCAGGCGGGAACACAGATACGCAGTATTTT. Complete variable domain (other parts from reference TRBV19 and TRBJ2-3): DGGITQSPKYLFRKEGQNVTLSCEQNLNHDAMYWYRQDPGQGLRLIYYSQIVNDFQKGDIAEGYSVSREKKESFPLTVTSAQKNPTAFYLCASKMRAGGNTDTQYFGPGTRLTVL.